The present T cell receptor (beta chain) was sequenced within a study of blood T cell repertoires in COVID-19. Turning to the study itself: T cells, B-cell-depleted T cells, or PBMCs provided the cDNA or gDNA that served as material.

V shed 4 bases, J shed 3 bases, and the junction held 2 bases outside the gene matches. This CDR3 has 14 amino acids. Germline V CDR1 and CDR2: SNHLY, FYNNEI. As handled by the study authors: Using reference gene primer amplification, nucleated cell counts were estimated. Libraries were prepared by immunoSEQ multiplex PCR; TCRdb keeps only in-frame clonotypes and omits some of them. The DNA was the basis for D and trimming; V, J and clone size are from that table. The sample has about 90,000 clones, around 93% seen once. The sample was peripheral blood. The chain recombines TRBV2 with TRBJ2-7; 11 bases match TRBD1. The receptor's source is a human donor with active COVID-19. The donor label of this sample is uncertain. The DNA for the CDR3 is TGTGCCAGCAGTGTGGGACAGGGGGGCTACGAGCAGTACTTC. This sequence encodes CASSVGQGGYEQYF.